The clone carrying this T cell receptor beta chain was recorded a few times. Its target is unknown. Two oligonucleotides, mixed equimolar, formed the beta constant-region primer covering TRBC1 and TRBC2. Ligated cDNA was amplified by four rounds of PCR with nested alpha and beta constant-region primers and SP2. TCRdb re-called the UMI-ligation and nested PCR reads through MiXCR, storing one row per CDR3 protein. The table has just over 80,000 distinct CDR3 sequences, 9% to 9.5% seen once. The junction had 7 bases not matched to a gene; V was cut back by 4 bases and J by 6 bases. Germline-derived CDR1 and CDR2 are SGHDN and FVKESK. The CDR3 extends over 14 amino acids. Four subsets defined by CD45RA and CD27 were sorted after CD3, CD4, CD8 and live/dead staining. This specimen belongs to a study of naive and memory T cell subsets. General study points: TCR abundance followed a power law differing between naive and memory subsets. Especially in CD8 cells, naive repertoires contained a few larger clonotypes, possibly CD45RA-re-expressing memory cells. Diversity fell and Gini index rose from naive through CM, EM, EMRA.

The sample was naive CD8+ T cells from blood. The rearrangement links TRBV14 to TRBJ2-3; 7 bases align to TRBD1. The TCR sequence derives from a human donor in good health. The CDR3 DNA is TGTGCCAGCAGCCTCACAGGGGCCCTCGATACGCAGTATTTT. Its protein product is CASSLTGALDTQYF. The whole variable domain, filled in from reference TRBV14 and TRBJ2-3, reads EAGVTQFPSHSVIEKGQTVTLRCDPISGHDNLYWYRRVMGKEIKFLLHFVKESKQDESGMPNNRFLAERTGGTYSTLKVQPAELEDSGVYFCASSLTGALDTQYFGPGTRLTVL.